These 28 T cell receptor beta chains originate from one sample sequenced in a study of shared T cell receptors in the human thymus. TCRdb's copy holds only in-frame clones and misses some; the assay was immunoSEQ multiplex PCR. The table records around 730,000 clones, around 85% of them present only once. This sample was shared with a second study, whose subject was human thymus T cells.

The specimen sequenced was thymocytes. These receptors were collected from a girl under three years old with a congenital heart defect.

This sequence joins TRBV14 and TRBJ1-2, with a possible D match to TRBD1 (5 bases). CDR1 and CDR2 (germline): SGHDN, FVKESK. Trimming removed 2 bases from V and 4 bases from J, with 11 bases in between. The CDR3 is made up of 14 amino acids. CDR3 amino acids: CASSQFTGSYGYTF. The CDR3 DNA is TGTGCCAGCAGCCAATTTACAGGATCCTATGGCTACACCTTC.

As to this clone: This sample also contains other DNA sequences that code for the same CDR3. The chain carries TRBV4-1 and TRBJ1-5, with unresolved D. Trimming left V 1 base short and J 7 bases short, with 8 bases between. CDR1 is MGHRA, CDR2 YSYEKL, per germline. CDR3 size: 13 residues. In DNA form, the CDR3 reads TGCGCCAGCAGCCAAGGTGGAGGACAGCCCCAGCATTTT. This encodes CASSQGGGQPQHF.

The chain is built from TRBV5-1 and TRBJ2-6, with 9 nucleotides matching TRBD1. The length of the CDR3 is 21 residues. CDR1 is SGHRS, CDR2 YFSETQ, per germline. V was clipped by 4 bases and J by 0 bases; unmatched bases: 17. The CDR3 nucleotides are TGCGCCAGCAGCGCGACGGACAGGGGATATGTCTTGAGCTCTGGGGCCAACGTCCTGACTTTC. Its protein is CASSATDRGYVLSSGANVLTF.

In its sample, this clone was seen once. The genes are TRBV5-5 and TRBJ1-1; possibly TRBD1 for D (6 bases). This CDR3 has 17 residues. The V gene lost 3 bases and the J gene lost 3 bases, with 21 bases spanning the gap. Germline CDR1 reads SGHKS; CDR2 reads YYEKEE (reference sequence). CDR3 loop: CASSSGGGRRGHTEAFF. For the CDR3, the DNA is TGTGCCAGCAGCTCTGGGGGGGGGCGAAGAGGGCACACTGAAGCTTTCTTT.

The chain carries TRBV5-1 and TRBJ1-6, with D tentatively TRBD1 (5 bases). Trimming took 1 base from V and 2 from J, leaving 10 bases between them. The CDR3 is 16 residues long. Germline lookup yields CDR1 SGHRS and CDR2 YFSETQ. The CDR3 DNA reads as TGCGCCAGCAGCTTGAAGGGGATCACCTATAATTCACCCCTCCACTTT. Amino acids: CASSLKGITYNSPLHF.

This chain connects TRBV5-5 to TRBJ1-2, with 9 bases that match TRBD1. CDR1 is SGHKS, CDR2 YYEKEE, per germline (reference sequence). The CDR3 runs 17 residues. V lost 2 bases to trimming and J lost 6 bases; unmatched junction nucleotides: 14. DNA of the CDR3: TGTGCCAGCAGCTTTTTTTACAGGGGGCACGAAGTGGATGGCTACACCTTC. Its translation: CASSFFYRGHEVDGYTF.

The chain joins TRBV9 to TRBJ2-3, with TRBD2 matching 9 bases. The germline V gene has CDR1 SGDLS and CDR2 YYNGEE. After removal of 3 bases from V and 2 bases from J, the junction contained 7 bases not matched to a gene. The CDR3 is 16 amino acids. The CDR3 loop reads CASSETSGPDTDTQYF. In nucleotides, the CDR3 is TGTGCCAGCAGCGAAACTAGCGGGCCAGACACAGATACGCAGTATTTT.

V and J are TRBV4-1 and TRBJ1-6; 9 positions match TRBD1. This CDR3 contains 13 residues. The V segment lost 2 bases and the J segment 16 bases; nucleotides outside the gene matches: 6. Germline V gives CDR1 MGHRA, CDR2 YSYEKL. CDR3 protein: CASSQISGTGLHF. CDR3 bases: TGCGCCAGCAGCCAAATATCCGGGACAGGGCTCCACTTT.

This sequence joins TRBV19 and TRBJ1-1; 11 nucleotides agree with TRBD1. Trimming at V came to 2 bases and at J to 7 bases, leaving 12 bases not matched to a gene. The CDR3 is 17 residues long. The germline CDR1 and CDR2 sequences are LNHDA and SQIVND (reference sequence). The CDR3 reads CASSIRGQGAGGGEAFF. The CDR3 nucleotides read TGTGCCAGTAGTATACGAGGACAGGGGGCAGGAGGAGGTGAAGCTTTCTTT.

V usage is TRBV27 and J usage is TRBJ1-6, with TRBD1 matching over 7 bases. The V segment lost 2 bases and the J segment 7 bases; nucleotides outside the gene matches: 11. There are 17 residues in the CDR3. Germline V CDR1 and CDR2: MNHEY, SMNVEV (reference sequence). CDR3 region: CASSLLPLGQANSPLHF. The CDR3 DNA follows: TGTGCCAGCAGTTTACTCCCTTTAGGACAGGCCAATTCACCCCTCCACTTT.

The chain joins TRBV10-2 to TRBJ2-3; D is possibly TRBD2 (7 bases). The germline V gene has CDR1 WSHSY and CDR2 SAAADI. Between the trimmed V and J ends, which lost 6 bases and 5 bases, there was a span of 42 bases. The CDR3 loop spans 23 amino acids. DNA of the CDR3: TGCGCCAGCAGGGTGCTAGGGGGGGCCCTGCCTGAATCCCGAACACGGTCAATAGATACGCAGTATTTT. Translation gives CASRVLGGALPESRTRSIDTQYF.

The chain is built from TRBV5-4 and TRBJ1-2, with TRBD1 identical over 7 bases. The CDR3 sequence is 14 residues long. V shed 3 bases and J 8 bases; nucleotides not matched to a gene: 10. Germline V lookup: CDR1 SGHNT, CDR2 YYREEE (reference sequence). As DNA, the CDR3 is TGTGCCAGCAGCTGCCGGACAGGAGAAGGAGGCTACACCTTC. This sequence encodes CASSCRTGEGGYTF.

This clone showed up just a few times. The rearrangement links TRBV19 to TRBJ1-2, with D possibly being TRBD1 (6 bases). Between the trimmed V and J ends, which lost 0 bases and 14 bases, there was a span of 25 bases. Germline assignment: CDR1 LNHDA and CDR2 SQIVND (reference sequence). This CDR3 region has 16 residues. The CDR3 region is CASSIDLVGQLRGWTF. The CDR3, as DNA: TGTGCCAGTAGTATAGATCTGGTAGGACAGCTCAGGGGCTGGACCTTC.

The J gene is TRBJ1-2, the V gene TRBV14; 8 bases match TRBD1. The germline V gene encodes CDR1 SGHDN and CDR2 FVKESK. The CDR3 is 18 residues long. The trim removed 6 bases at V and 2 bases at J, leaving 17 bases unmatched. In DNA, the CDR3 is TGTGCCAGCAGACCCGAAACACGACAGGACAGGGAAAACTATGGCTACACCTTC. This translates into CASRPETRQDRENYGYTF.

DNA of the CDR3: TGTGCCAGCAGCTTAATCGGGGGAGAACATGGCTACACCTTC. Protein: CASSLIGGEHGYTF. The J gene is TRBJ1-2, the V gene TRBV7-3; D may be TRBD1 (5 bases). V lost 1 base and J lost 6, with 12 bases in between. Per the germline V gene, CDR1 is SGHTA and CDR2 is FQGTGA. The CDR3 loop spans 14 amino acids.

This clone is a singleton in its sample. This sequence joins TRBV2 and TRBJ2-3; a weak D match, TRBD1 (5 bases). Deletions cut 1 base from V and 0 bases from J, with 8 bases between. This CDR3 comprises 15 residues. Germline CDR1 is SNHLY and CDR2 is FYNNEI. CDR3 sequence reads: CASSEGGQSTDTQYF. CDR3 bases: TGTGCCAGCAGTGAAGGGGGCCAAAGCACAGATACGCAGTATTTT.

The V and J genes are TRBV29-1 and TRBJ2-5, with 9 nucleotides matching TRBD1. Germline V lookup: CDR1 SQVTM, CDR2 ANQGSEA. This CDR3 has 12 amino acids. The V segment lost 8 bases and the J segment 4 bases; nucleotides outside the gene matches: 5. The CDR3 DNA follows: TGCAGCTTCTTGACAGGGGGAGAGACCCAGTACTTC. It translates to CSFLTGGETQYF. The full variable domain, completed using reference TRBV29-1 and TRBJ2-5, is SAVISQKPSRDICQRGTSLTIQCQVDSQVTMMFWYRQQPGQSLTLIATANQGSEATYESGFVIDKFPISRPNLTFSTLTVSNMSPEDSSIYLCSFLTGGETQYFGPGTRLLVL.

The chain combines TRBV4-3 with TRBJ1-5; D perhaps matches TRBD1 (6 bases). This CDR3 has 19 amino acids. V gave up 0 bases and J gave up 5 bases, with 23 bases separating them. Germline V gives CDR1 LGHNA, CDR2 YSLEER. DNA for the CDR3: TGCGCCAGCAGCCAAGACCCTATTCCGAACAGGGTGAGGTATCAGCCCCAGCATTTT. This gives the protein CASSQDPIPNRVRYQPQHF.

This chain joins TRBV15 and TRBJ2-1; 9 nucleotides match TRBD2. Per germline, CDR1 LNHNV and CDR2 YYDKDF (reference sequence). The V gene end was trimmed by 0 bases and the J gene end by 7 bases; junction bases not matched to a gene: 7. The CDR3 extends over 16 amino acids. The CDR3 DNA sequence: TGTGCCACCAGCAGAGATGGCGGGGGGGCCGGGAATGAGCAGTTCTTC. The encoded protein is CATSRDGGGAGNEQFF.

V is TRBV4-2 and J is TRBJ2-3; tentatively, D is TRBD1 (5 bases). Germline assignment: CDR1 LGHNA and CDR2 YNFKEQ. V lost 4 bases, J lost 6 bases, and 20 bases lay in between. This CDR3 has 16 residues. CDR3: CASSLYNGARSDTQYF. CDR3 DNA sequence: TGTGCCAGCAGCCTCTACAATGGGGCGAGATCGGATACGCAGTATTTT.

The gene calls are TRBV28 and TRBJ2-1; 11 bases map to TRBD2. CDR3 length equals 22 residues. The germline V gene has CDR1 MDHEN and CDR2 SYDVKM. Trimming took 5 bases from V and 5 from J; bases not matched to a gene: 26. Here the CDR3 DNA reads TGTGCCAGCAGTCCTAAAGTTAATAAACCCCTAGCTAGCGGGGGGCCTCACAATGAGCAGTTCTTC. Encoded protein: CASSPKVNKPLASGGPHNEQFF.

The chain joins TRBV7-2 to TRBJ1-6, with D possibly being TRBD1 (6 bases). CDR3 length: 17 amino acids. V gave up 5 bases and J gave up 7 bases, with 21 bases separating them. Per the germline V gene, CDR1 is SGHTA and CDR2 is FQGNSA. This CDR3 reads CASSPLDFFQGNSPLHF. In DNA form, the CDR3 reads TGTGCCAGCAGCCCCCTGGACTTCTTCCAGGGGAATTCACCCCTCCACTTT.

In this sample, this clone turned up once. J is TRBJ2-6 and V is TRBV9; TRBD1 is a possible D gene (5 bases). The germline V and J ends were trimmed by 9 bases and 6 bases, with 13 bases remaining between them. There are 13 residues in the CDR3. Germline CDR1 is SGDLS and CDR2 is YYNGEE. The CDR3 sequence is CATSRGKANVLTF. Written as DNA, the CDR3 is TGTGCCACCAGTAGGGGTAAGGCCAACGTCCTGACTTTC.

The genes are TRBV6-5 and TRBJ1-2, with D maybe TRBD1 (5 bases). The CDR3 contains 14 residues. V was shortened by 2 bases and J by 4 bases, with 11 bases between the two germline ends. CDR1 MNHEY and CDR2 SVGAGI come from the germline V gene. CDR3 sequence (DNA): TGTGCCAGCAGTTACAAGACAGCGGGCTATGGCTACACCTTC. This encodes CASSYKTAGYGYTF.

The rearrangement joins TRBV20-1 to TRBJ2-1, with 7 bases fitting TRBD2. The CDR3 length is 11 residues. Germline-derived CDR1 and CDR2 are DFQATT and SNEGSKA (reference sequence). CDR3 in DNA: TGCAGCCCGGCAGCGGGGAATGAGCAGTTCTTC. Its translation: CSPAAGNEQFF.

This clone was detected only once. The J gene is TRBJ2-1, the V gene TRBV10-3; possibly TRBD1 for D (6 bases). V was trimmed by 6 bases and J by 3 bases, leaving 15 bases between them. CDR1 is ENHRY and CDR2 is SYGVKD in the germline V gene. The CDR3 extends over 15 amino acids. The CDR3 sequence: CAIRSRDNDYNEQFF. Here the CDR3 DNA reads TGTGCCATCAGAAGCCGGGACAATGACTACAATGAGCAGTTCTTC.

V is TRBV19 and J is TRBJ2-6, with TRBD1 matching over 8 bases. The CDR3 covers 20 residues. Germline V gene lookup returns CDR1 LNHDA and CDR2 SQIVND (reference sequence). V was pared by 3 bases and J by 0 bases, with 13 bases of the junction left unmatched. The CDR3 sequence is CASSIGIGRDRTSGANVLTF. The CDR3 nucleotides are TGTGCCAGTAGTATCGGGATAGGACGGGACAGGACCTCTGGGGCCAACGTCCTGACTTTC.

The V gene is TRBV7-9, the J gene TRBJ2-5; 14 nucleotides agree with TRBD2. The ends lost 2 bases at V and 4 bases at J; junction bases unmatched: 6. Per the germline V gene, CDR1 is SEHNR and CDR2 is FQNEAQ (reference sequence). The CDR3 runs 17 residues. The chain's CDR3 is CASSLIGGTSGGETQYF. In DNA, the CDR3 is TGTGCCAGCAGCTTAATAGGCGGGACTAGCGGGGGAGAGACCCAGTACTTC.